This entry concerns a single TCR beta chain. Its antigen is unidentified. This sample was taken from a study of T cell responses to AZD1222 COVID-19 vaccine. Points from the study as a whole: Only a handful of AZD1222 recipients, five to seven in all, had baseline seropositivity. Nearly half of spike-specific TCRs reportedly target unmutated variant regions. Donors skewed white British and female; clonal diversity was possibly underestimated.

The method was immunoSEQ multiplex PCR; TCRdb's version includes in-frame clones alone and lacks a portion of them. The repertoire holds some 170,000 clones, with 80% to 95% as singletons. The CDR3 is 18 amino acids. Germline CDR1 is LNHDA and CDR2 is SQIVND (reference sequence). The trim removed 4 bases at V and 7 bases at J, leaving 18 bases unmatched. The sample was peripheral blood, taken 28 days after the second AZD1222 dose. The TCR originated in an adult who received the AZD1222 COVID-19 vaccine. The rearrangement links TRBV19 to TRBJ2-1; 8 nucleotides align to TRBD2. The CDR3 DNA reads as TGTGCCAGTAGTAAGGCTCCGGGACTAGGAAAGTTTAAGAATGAGCAGTTCTTC. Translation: CASSKAPGLGKFKNEQFF.